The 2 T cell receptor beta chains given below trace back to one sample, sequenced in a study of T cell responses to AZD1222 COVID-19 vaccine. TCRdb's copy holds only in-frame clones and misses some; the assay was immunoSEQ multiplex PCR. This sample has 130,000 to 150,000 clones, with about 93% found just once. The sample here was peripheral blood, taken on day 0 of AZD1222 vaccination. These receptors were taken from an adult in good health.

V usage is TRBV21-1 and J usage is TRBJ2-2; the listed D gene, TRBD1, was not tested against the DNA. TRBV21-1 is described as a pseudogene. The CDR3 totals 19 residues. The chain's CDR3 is CASSKLTGNAHSNTGELFF. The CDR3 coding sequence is TGTGCCAGCAGCAAATTGACAGGGAACGCTCATTCGAACACCGGGGAGCTGTTTTTT.

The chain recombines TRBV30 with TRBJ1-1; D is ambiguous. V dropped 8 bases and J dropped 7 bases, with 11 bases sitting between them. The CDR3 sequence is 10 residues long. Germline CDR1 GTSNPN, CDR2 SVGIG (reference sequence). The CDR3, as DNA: TGTGCCCCGCCTGGAAATGAAGCTTTCTTT. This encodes CAPPGNEAFF.